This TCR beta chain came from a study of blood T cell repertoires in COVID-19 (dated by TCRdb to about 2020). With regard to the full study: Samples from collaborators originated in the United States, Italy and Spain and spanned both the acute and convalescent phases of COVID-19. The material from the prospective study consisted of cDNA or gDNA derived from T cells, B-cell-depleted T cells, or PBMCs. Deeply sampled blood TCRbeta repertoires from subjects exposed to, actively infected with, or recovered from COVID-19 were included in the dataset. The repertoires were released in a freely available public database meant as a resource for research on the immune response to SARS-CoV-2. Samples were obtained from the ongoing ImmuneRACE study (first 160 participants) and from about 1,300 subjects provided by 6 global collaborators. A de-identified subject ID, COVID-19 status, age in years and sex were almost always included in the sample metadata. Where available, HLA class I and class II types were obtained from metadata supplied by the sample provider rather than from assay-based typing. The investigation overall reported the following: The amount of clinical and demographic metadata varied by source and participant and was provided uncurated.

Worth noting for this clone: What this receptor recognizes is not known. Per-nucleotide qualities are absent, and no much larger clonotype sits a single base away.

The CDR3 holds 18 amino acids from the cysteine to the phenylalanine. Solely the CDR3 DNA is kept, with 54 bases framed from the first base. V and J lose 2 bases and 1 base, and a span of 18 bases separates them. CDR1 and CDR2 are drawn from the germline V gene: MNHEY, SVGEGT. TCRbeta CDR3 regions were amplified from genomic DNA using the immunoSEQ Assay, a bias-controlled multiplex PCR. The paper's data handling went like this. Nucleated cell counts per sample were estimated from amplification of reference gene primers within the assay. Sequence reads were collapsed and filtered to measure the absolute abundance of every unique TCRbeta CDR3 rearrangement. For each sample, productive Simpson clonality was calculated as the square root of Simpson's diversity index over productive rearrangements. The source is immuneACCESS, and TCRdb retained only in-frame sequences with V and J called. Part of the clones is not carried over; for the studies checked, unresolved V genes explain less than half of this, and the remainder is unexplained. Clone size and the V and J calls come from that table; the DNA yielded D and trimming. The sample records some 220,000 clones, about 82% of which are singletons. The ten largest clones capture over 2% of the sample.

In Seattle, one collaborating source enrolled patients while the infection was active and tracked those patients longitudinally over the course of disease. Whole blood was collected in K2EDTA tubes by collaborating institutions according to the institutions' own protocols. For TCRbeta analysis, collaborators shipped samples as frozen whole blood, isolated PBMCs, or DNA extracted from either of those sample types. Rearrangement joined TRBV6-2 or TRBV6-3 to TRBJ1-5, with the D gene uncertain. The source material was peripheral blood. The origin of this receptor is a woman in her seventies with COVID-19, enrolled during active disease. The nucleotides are TGTGCCAGCAGTTACCCCCCCCGGGGAGGCGTCAGCAATCAGCCCCAGCATTTT. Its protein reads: CASSYPPRGGVSNQPQHF.